Here is one TCR beta chain with its context. Its specificity is unknown. Using its own MiXCR run on the 5' RACE reads, TCRdb lists one record per CDR3 protein. The sample lists about 1.7 million distinct CDR3 sequences; roughly a third were seen once. These data originate in a study of identical twins. Trimming cost V 3 bases and J 2 bases; bases outside gene matches: 6. The CDR3 sequence is 15 residues long. CDR1 is DFQATT and CDR2 is SNEGSKA in the germline V gene (reference sequence). Broader study findings: Donors were not followed over many years; analysis was cross-sectional. Some out-of-frame alpha sequences were shared by twins, and these showed excess low generation probability.

V usage is TRBV20-1 and J usage is TRBJ2-3, with TRBD2 matching over 9 bases. Sequences were obtained from cord blood. The sequence was collected from a newborn girl in good health. CDR3 in DNA: TGCAGTGCTAGCCCAGCGGGGGGCCTCACAGATACGCAGTATTTT. Protein product: CSASPAGGLTDTQYF.